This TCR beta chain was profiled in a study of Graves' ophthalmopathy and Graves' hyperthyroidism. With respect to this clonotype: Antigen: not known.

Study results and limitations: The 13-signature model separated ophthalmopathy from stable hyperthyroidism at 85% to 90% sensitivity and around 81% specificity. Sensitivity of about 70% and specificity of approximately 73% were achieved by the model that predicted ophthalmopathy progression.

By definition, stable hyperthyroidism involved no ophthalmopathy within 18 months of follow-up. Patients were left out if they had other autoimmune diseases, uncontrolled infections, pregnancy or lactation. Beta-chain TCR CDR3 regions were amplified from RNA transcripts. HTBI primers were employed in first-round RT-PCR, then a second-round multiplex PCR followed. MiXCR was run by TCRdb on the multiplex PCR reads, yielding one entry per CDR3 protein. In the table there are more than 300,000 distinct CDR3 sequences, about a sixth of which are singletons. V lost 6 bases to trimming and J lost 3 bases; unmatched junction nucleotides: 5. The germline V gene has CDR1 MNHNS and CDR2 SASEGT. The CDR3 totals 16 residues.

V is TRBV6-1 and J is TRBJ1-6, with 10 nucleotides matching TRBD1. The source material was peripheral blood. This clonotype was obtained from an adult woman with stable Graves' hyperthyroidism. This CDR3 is CASSQDRGFYNSPLHF. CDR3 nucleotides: TGTGCCAGCAGCCAGGACAGGGGGTTCTATAATTCACCCCTCCACTTT.